A selection of T cell receptor beta chains follows, all from one sample in a study of T-cell reconstitution after alpha-beta-depleted transplantation in children. TCRdb re-derived calls from the PCR reads in MiXCR, one entry per CDR3 protein. The sample shows approximately 640,000 distinct CDR3 sequences, roughly 15% of them seen only once. The source was PBMCs from the stem cell graft donor, collected from the stem cell graft. The receptors come from a human donor who donated a stem cell graft to a child with acute myeloid leukemia. The conserved cysteine and the conserved F or W are not part of the CDR3 here.

j_gene: TRBJ2-5; v_gene: TRBV29-1; CDR3aa: SVEEAGGLETQY
j_gene: TRBJ2-1; v_gene: TRBV24-1; CDR3aa: ASTWTGGNEQF
j_gene: TRBJ2-3; v_gene: TRBV6-4; CDR3aa: ASSPGTSGGDTQY
j_gene: TRBJ2-4; v_gene: TRBV12-3/TRBV12-4; CDR3aa: ASSSRTFGTKNIQY
j_gene: TRBJ2-4; v_gene: TRBV15; CDR3aa: ATSREREPLHKNIQY
j_gene: TRBJ2-1; v_gene: TRBV15; CDR3aa: ATSRGGRTNEQF
j_gene: TRBJ2-1; v_gene: TRBV2; CDR3aa: ASKEGEQF
j_gene: TRBJ1-5; v_gene: TRBV28; CDR3aa: ASSFIGNSNQPQH
j_gene: TRBJ2-2; v_gene: TRBV20-1; CDR3aa: SARWGSGELF
j_gene: TRBJ2-2; v_gene: TRBV24-1; CDR3aa: ATSDRTIANTGELF
j_gene: TRBJ2-7; v_gene: TRBV12-3/TRBV12-4; CDR3aa: ASSPAGTVFSYEQY
j_gene: TRBJ1-1; v_gene: TRBV6-5; CDR3aa: ASTSPREAF
j_gene: TRBJ2-7; v_gene: TRBV7-8; CDR3aa: ASSLGGLAGYEQY
j_gene: TRBJ1-3; v_gene: TRBV5-5; CDR3aa: ASSLVGQGSGNTIY
j_gene: TRBJ1-1; v_gene: TRBV20-1; CDR3aa: SARDGGGNTEAF
j_gene: TRBJ2-1; v_gene: TRBV5-5; CDR3aa: ASSARLAGWEQF
j_gene: TRBJ1-2; v_gene: TRBV5-1; CDR3aa: ASSLGQGQNYGYT
j_gene: TRBJ1-1; v_gene: TRBV12-3/TRBV12-4; CDR3aa: ASSPRQGTRNTEAF
j_gene: TRBJ1-1; v_gene: TRBV2; CDR3aa: ASSEATGQMNTEAF
j_gene: TRBJ1-2; v_gene: TRBV12-3/TRBV12-4; CDR3aa: ASSLTGRPTGYT
j_gene: TRBJ2-7; v_gene: TRBV7-2; CDR3aa: ASSFPKAGGSLVSYEQY
j_gene: TRBJ2-2; v_gene: TRBV5-1; CDR3aa: ASSLGATMGTGELF
j_gene: TRBJ2-7; v_gene: TRBV5-1; CDR3aa: ASSLEGVRGGTYEQY
j_gene: TRBJ2-5; v_gene: TRBV7-8; CDR3aa: ASSQGAGKETQY
j_gene: TRBJ2-7; v_gene: TRBV20-1; CDR3aa: SAREGLAGPSYEQY
j_gene: TRBJ2-4; v_gene: TRBV20-1; CDR3aa: SASVAGKLKNIQY
j_gene: TRBJ2-1; v_gene: TRBV4-1; CDR3aa: ASSQDREQGAYNEQF
j_gene: TRBJ2-5; v_gene: TRBV6-1; CDR3aa: ASYSGGPETQY
j_gene: TRBJ2-3; v_gene: TRBV11-1; CDR3aa: ASSLPRQGLAGTSTDTQY
j_gene: TRBJ2-5; v_gene: TRBV24-1; CDR3aa: ATSGPAGGLEETQY
j_gene: TRBJ1-4; v_gene: TRBV7-2; CDR3aa: ASSEGQGANLNEKLF
j_gene: TRBJ2-5; v_gene: TRBV20-1; CDR3aa: SARTQTQY
j_gene: TRBJ2-5; v_gene: TRBV7-9; CDR3aa: ASSFGAPQETQY
j_gene: TRBJ2-3; v_gene: TRBV20-1; CDR3aa: SAIGSSGGAVSTDTQY
j_gene: TRBJ2-3; v_gene: TRBV18; CDR3aa: ASSPGTGGPDTQY
j_gene: TRBJ1-1; v_gene: TRBV7-8; CDR3aa: ASSLALDRGGLFEAF
j_gene: TRBJ1-1; v_gene: TRBV20-1; CDR3aa: SPQDSRTWTEAF
j_gene: TRBJ2-2; v_gene: TRBV4-2; CDR3aa: ARSPGTGELF
j_gene: TRBJ1-5; v_gene: TRBV20-1; CDR3aa: SARRLYGQPQH
j_gene: TRBJ1-6; v_gene: TRBV20-1; CDR3aa: SAQDRGPYNSPLH
j_gene: TRBJ2-6; v_gene: TRBV11-3; CDR3aa: ASSLGGGLAGGSSGANVLT
j_gene: TRBJ1-1; v_gene: TRBV24-1; CDR3aa: ATSEGPSNTEAF
j_gene: TRBJ2-3; v_gene: TRBV7-3; CDR3aa: ASSSPESTDTQY
j_gene: TRBJ2-3; v_gene: TRBV10-3; CDR3aa: AISESGQGATDTQY
j_gene: TRBJ1-1; v_gene: TRBV20-1; CDR3aa: SARKTLMNTEAF